These T cell receptor beta chains were read from a single sample in a study of blood T cell repertoires in COVID-19. TCRdb's copy holds only in-frame clones and misses some; the assay was immunoSEQ multiplex PCR. The profile shows a few hundred thousand clones, about 88% of them singletons. Sequencing was carried out using PBMCs or T cells enriched from blood (not recorded which). The source is a woman between 25 and 40 years old who had been exposed to COVID-19. CDR3s include the opening cysteine and the closing phenylalanine or tryptophan. D genes are given only for firm matches. The size of a clone is reported for some rows only, either as once, few or many, or as a class for expanded clones.

D,J,V,size,CDR3,DNA
-,TRBJ2-3,TRBV7-3,-,CASSLKQTSTDTQYF,TGTGCCAGCAGCTTAAAGCAAACCAGCACAGATACGCAGTATTTT
-,TRBJ1-3,TRBV13,-,CASSYGSSGNTIYF,TGTGCCAGCAGCTACGGGTCCTCTGGAAACACCATATATTTT
TRBD1,TRBJ1-5,TRBV4-1,once,CASSLGQGFQPQHF,TGCGCCAGCAGCCTGGGACAGGGGTTTCAGCCCCAGCATTTT
-,TRBJ1-3,TRBV18,-,CASSPLDRPNTIYF,TGTGCCAGCTCACCCCTTGACAGACCTAACACCATATATTTT
TRBD1,TRBJ2-1,TRBV6-1,-,CASSLQGNEQFF,TGTGCCAGCAGTTTACAGGGGAATGAGCAGTTCTTC
-,TRBJ1-1,TRBV27,-,CASSLFFSAGGNTEAFF,TGTGCCAGCAGTTTATTCTTTTCGGCAGGAGGGAACACTGAAGCTTTCTTT
-,TRBJ1-1,TRBV19,-,CASSSPLGGGTEAFF,TGTGCCAGTAGCTCCCCCCTTGGCGGGGGCACTGAAGCTTTCTTT
TRBD1,TRBJ1-5,TRBV12-3/TRBV12-4,few,CATGGSQPQHF,TGTGCTACAGGGGGCAGTCAGCCCCAGCATTTT
-,TRBJ2-1,TRBV7-8,-,CASSLALGRQEYNEQFF,TGTGCCAGCAGCTTAGCTCTGGGCCGACAGGAATACAATGAGCAGTTCTTC
-,TRBJ2-7,TRBV3-1/TRBV3-2,-,CASSQDPSRAYEQYF,TGTGCCAGCAGCCAAGATCCGTCGCGAGCCTACGAGCAGTACTTC
-,TRBJ2-1,TRBV2,-,CASRSYSSSNEQFF,TGTGCCAGCCGAAGCTACTCATCAAGCAATGAGCAGTTCTTC
TRBD2,TRBJ2-1,TRBV28,-,CASSNLEALAGQSYNEQFF,TGTGCCAGCAGTAACCTAGAAGCCCTAGCGGGGCAGTCCTACAATGAGCAGTTCTTC
TRBD1,TRBJ1-5,TRBV25-1,-,CASSEDRANQPQHF,TGTGCCAGCAGCGAGGACAGGGCGAATCAGCCCCAGCATTTT
TRBD1,TRBJ1-5,TRBV2,once,CASSALGQGTSQPQHF,TGTGCCAGCAGTGCGTTAGGACAGGGCACGAGTCAGCCCCAGCATTTT
-,TRBJ1-5,TRBV19,-,CASSKTLYQPQHF,TGTGCCAGTAGTAAGACATTATATCAGCCCCAGCATTTT
-,TRBJ1-1,TRBV27,-,CASSLYGTLVNTEAFF,TGTGCCAGCAGTTTATATGGGACTCTAGTGAACACTGAAGCTTTCTTT
TRBD1,TRBJ1-5,TRBV6-1,-,CASSEADRDSQPQHF,TGTGCCAGCAGTGAGGCAGACAGGGATAGTCAGCCCCAGCATTTT
TRBD2,TRBJ2-1,TRBV7-3,-,CASSPTSGFPNEQFF,TGTGCCAGCAGCCCCACTAGCGGGTTCCCCAATGAGCAGTTCTTC
TRBD1,TRBJ2-7,TRBV6-5,-,CASSYSPGQGASRYF,TGTGCCAGCAGTTACTCACCCGGGCAGGGGGCATCGAGGTACTTC
TRBD1,TRBJ1-6,TRBV6-2/TRBV6-3,-,CASSLRNPTGGGSPLHF,TGTGCCAGCAGTCTACGAAACCCGACAGGGGGCGGTTCACCCCTCCACTTT
TRBD1,TRBJ1-5,TRBV5-3,few,CARSLSRGSQPQHF,TGTGCCAGAAGCCTGTCCAGGGGGTCACAGCCCCAGCATTTT
TRBD1,TRBJ2-1,TRBV5-1,-,CASKGQGEIDEQFF,TGCGCCAGCAAGGGACAGGGGGAGATCGATGAGCAGTTCTTC
TRBD1,TRBJ2-2,TRBV7-8,-,CASIGTGVNTGELFF,TGTGCCAGCATAGGGACAGGGGTGAACACCGGGGAGCTGTTTTTT
-,TRBJ1-6,TRBV27,-,CASSLNVGRGDSPLHF,TGTGCCAGCAGTTTAAATGTAGGTAGGGGTGATTCACCCCTCCACTTT
-,TRBJ1-2,TRBV3-1/TRBV3-2,-,CASSQDRRGFNYGYTF,TGTGCCAGCAGCCAAGATCGGCGGGGTTTTAACTATGGCTACACCTTC
-,TRBJ1-4,TRBV7-9,-,CASSPPASPGATNEKLFF,TGTGCCAGCAGCCCTCCAGCCTCCCCGGGGGCAACTAATGAAAAACTGTTTTTT
TRBD1,TRBJ2-5,TRBV5-1,-,CASRERQGARETQYF,TGCGCCAGCAGGGAAAGACAGGGGGCGCGGGAGACCCAGTACTTC
TRBD1,TRBJ1-1,TRBV3-1/TRBV3-2,-,CASRLSGGPNTEAFF,TGTGCCAGCAGACTCTCAGGGGGACCCAACACTGAAGCTTTCTTT
-,TRBJ1-6,TRBV6-5,-,CASSWGGRYNSPLHF,TGTGCCAGCAGTTGGGGCGGCAGATATAATTCACCCCTCCACTTT
-,TRBJ1-1,TRBV5-6,-,CASSPTGFGTEAFF,TGTGCCAGCAGCCCCACAGGGTTCGGCACTGAAGCTTTCTTT
-,TRBJ1-5,TRBV4-1,-,CASSQERVSNQPQHF,TGCGCCAGCAGCCAAGAGAGGGTTAGCAATCAGCCCCAGCATTTT
TRBD2,TRBJ2-7,TRBV28,-,CASSLWSSGRSSYEQYF,TGTGCCAGCAGTTTATGGTCCAGCGGGAGATCTTCGTACGAGCAGTACTTC
-,TRBJ2-1,TRBV9,-,CASSASLGVSDNEQFF,TGTGCCAGCAGCGCCTCCCTCGGGGTTTCGGACAATGAGCAGTTCTTC
TRBD2,TRBJ2-1,TRBV5-1,-,CASRVSGGYNEQFF,TGCGCCAGCAGGGTAAGCGGGGGCTACAATGAGCAGTTCTTC
-,TRBJ2-1,TRBV28,-,CASSMASNEQFF,TGTGCCAGCAGTATGGCTAGCAATGAGCAGTTCTTC
-,TRBJ1-2,TRBV6-5,-,CAARGANYGYTF,TGTGCCGCCCGGGGGGCTAACTATGGCTACACCTTC
-,TRBJ1-4,TRBV28,-,CASSSGVMAEKLFF,TGTGCCAGCAGTTCAGGGGTCATGGCGGAAAAACTGTTTTTT
TRBD2,TRBJ2-7,TRBV27,-,CASRSSGSGFYEQYF,TGTGCCAGCAGATCTAGCGGGAGTGGTTTCTACGAGCAGTACTTC
-,TRBJ1-2,TRBV21-1,-,CASSKDRDRSGYTF,TGTGCCAGCAGCAAAGATCGGGACAGATCTGGCTACACCTTC
-,TRBJ2-3,TRBV4-1,-,CASTLQGWGTDTQYF,TGCGCCAGCACCCTACAGGGATGGGGCACAGATACGCAGTATTTT
TRBD2,TRBJ2-7,TRBV7-2,-,CASSLRGGSSYEQYF,TGTGCCAGCAGCTTAAGGGGCGGGAGCTCCTACGAGCAGTACTTC
TRBD2,TRBJ2-5,TRBV20-1,once,CGRGGQETQYF,TGCGGGCGGGGGGGACAAGAGACCCAGTACTTC
-,TRBJ1-5,TRBV15,-,CATSRGTASHSNQPQHF,TGTGCCACCAGCAGAGGGACAGCTTCCCATAGCAATCAGCCCCAGCATTTT
-,TRBJ1-2,TRBV7-6,-,CASSLSPLEPYGYTF,TGTGCCAGCAGCTTAAGTCCCCTAGAACCCTATGGCTACACCTTC
TRBD1,TRBJ1-6,TRBV18,-,CASSPRDRGSSPLHF,TGTGCCAGCTCACCACGGGACAGGGGGAGTTCACCCCTCCACTTT
-,TRBJ1-1,TRBV10-3,-,CAISAWDTENTEAFF,TGTGCCATCAGTGCGTGGGACACAGAGAACACTGAAGCTTTCTTT
TRBD1,TRBJ2-5,TRBV10-1,-,CASGQDYTRETQYF,TGCGCCAGCGGACAGGATTATACTAGAGAGACCCAGTACTTC
TRBD2,TRBJ2-7,TRBV6-6,few,CASSSPTSGTSYEQYF,TGTGCCAGCAGTTCTCCAACTAGCGGGACGTCCTACGAGCAGTACTTC
-,TRBJ1-2,TRBV7-9,-,CAFRSDRDYGYTF,TGTGCTTTCCGCAGTGATCGGGACTATGGCTACACCTTC
-,TRBJ1-1,TRBV6-5,-,CASSYSRVRTAEAFF,TGTGCCAGCAGTTACTCGAGAGTCCGGACAGCTGAAGCTTTCTTT
-,TRBJ2-7,TRBV5-4,few,CASSLETSGQLLREQYF,TGTGCCAGCAGCTTGGAAACGTCTGGACAGCTCCTAAGAGAGCAGTACTTC
-,TRBJ2-7,TRBV6-1,-,CASSEALATPGQRSYEQYF,TGTGCCAGCAGTGAAGCGCTAGCGACCCCGGGACAGAGGTCCTACGAGCAGTACTTC
-,TRBJ2-5,TRBV28,-,CASSLLGTRGERETQYF,TGTGCCAGCAGTTTGTTGGGAACCAGGGGCGAGAGGGAGACCCAGTACTTC
-,TRBJ2-7,TRBV28,-,CASSFDTYEQYF,TGTGCCAGCAGTTTTGACACCTACGAGCAGTACTTC
TRBD1,TRBJ1-4,TRBV28,-,CASRGGQGNEKLFF,TGTGCCAGCAGGGGGGGACAGGGTAATGAAAAACTGTTTTTT
-,TRBJ1-6,TRBV5-8,once,CASSFGGSAYNSPLHF,TGTGCCAGCAGCTTCGGGGGTTCGGCCTATAATTCACCCCTCCACTTT
-,TRBJ1-1,TRBV2,-,CASSLGQNTEAFF,TGTGCCAGCAGCTTGGGACAGAACACTGAAGCTTTCTTT
-,TRBJ1-1,TRBV30,-,CAWSEEQISEAFF,TGTGCCTGGAGTGAGGAGCAGATTTCTGAAGCTTTCTTT
TRBD2,TRBJ2-7,TRBV28,-,CASGSTSLEQYF,TGTGCCAGCGGGTCGACTAGCCTCGAGCAGTACTTC
-,TRBJ2-3,TRBV7-2,-,CASSLARSPDTQYF,TGTGCCAGCAGCTTAGCTAGATCCCCAGATACGCAGTATTTT